The TCR beta chain described here comes from a study of blood T cell repertoires in COVID-19. In the study overall: From T cells, B-cell-depleted T cells, or PBMCs came the material, which was cDNA or gDNA.

Per the original data handling: How many nucleated cells were present was estimated from reference gene primer amplification. Sequenced by immunoSEQ multiplex PCR; TCRdb stores in-frame clones only, minus some. The V and J calls and clone size are taken from that table; D and trimming were inferred from the DNA. The table records a few hundred thousand clones, just over 85% of them present only once. Participants' own reports of clinical history determined their cohort assignment. This CDR3 is built from 13 residues. Trimming removed 3 bases from V and 4 bases from J, with 7 bases in between. CDR1 and CDR2 (germline): SGDLS, YYNGEE.

The receptor was derived from a man between 40 and 49 years old who had recovered from COVID-19. The rearrangement joins TRBV9 to TRBJ2-2, with D uncertain. The sequencing input was PBMCs or T cells enriched from blood (not recorded which). CDR3 DNA sequence: TGTGCCAGCAGCGACTCCGGCACCGGGGAGCTGTTTTTT. It codes for CASSDSGTGELFF.